These 31 T cell receptor beta chains originate from one sample sequenced in a study of Ad26.COV2.S vaccination and SARS-CoV-2 variants. Stated treatment: 15 to 20 received Ad26.COV2.S at low or high dose, single or two shots; roughly five received placebo; per-sample allocation not given. After the first vaccine or placebo injection, samples were drawn on day 63. Sequenced by immunoSEQ multiplex PCR; TCRdb stores in-frame clones only, minus some. The sample has about 450,000 clones, approximately 92% seen once. Sequenced material: peripheral blood, taken in a trial of Ad26.COV2.S vaccine versus placebo. These receptors all stem from a person aged 18 to 65 who received the Ad26.COV2.S COVID-19 vaccine or a placebo.

This chain links TRBV6-5 with TRBJ1-5, with D unresolved. From germline, CDR1 is MNHEY and CDR2 SVGAGI. The CDR3 covers 14 residues. The ends were cut back, 6 bases at V and 1 base at J, with 10 bases in the middle. CDR3 protein: CASSLMVSNQPQHF. CDR3 DNA: TGTGCCAGCAGCCTAATGGTGAGCAATCAGCCCCAGCATTTT.

The genes are TRBV4-2 and TRBJ2-5; 7 nucleotides line up with TRBD1. V shed 4 bases and J 3 bases; nucleotides not matched to a gene: 2. Germline assignment: CDR1 LGHNA and CDR2 YNFKEQ. The CDR3 extends over 13 amino acids. CDR3 protein: CASSPDREETQYF. The CDR3 DNA reads as TGTGCCAGCAGCCCCGACAGGGAAGAGACCCAGTACTTC.

The V call is TRBV9, the J call TRBJ1-3; D ambiguous. The CDR3 extends over 15 amino acids. Germline CDR1 and CDR2: SGDLS and YYNGEE. Trimming removed 4 bases from V and 0 bases from J, with 11 bases in between. The CDR3 coding sequence is TGTGCCAGCAGCATTGGACCGAGCTCTGGAAACACCATATATTTT. Translating it yields CASSIGPSSGNTIYF.

This clone was counted a few times. J is TRBJ1-6 and V is TRBV6-5; 8 bases agree with TRBD1. Germline-derived CDR1 and CDR2 are MNHEY and SVGAGI. Trimming cost V 0 bases and J 15 bases; bases outside gene matches: 4. CDR3 length equals 13 residues. CDR3 sequence: CASSYSRTGYLHF. CDR3 nucleotides: TGTGCCAGCAGTTACTCCCGGACAGGGTACCTCCACTTT.

The rearrangement joins TRBV18 to TRBJ1-1; D unresolved. Trimming took off 3 bases at V and 6 bases at J, with 11 bases between the two ends. The length of the CDR3 is 13 residues. The germline V gene encodes CDR1 KGHSH and CDR2 LQKENI. CDR3 DNA sequence: TGTGCCAGCTCACCTCTTATGGAATCTGAAGCTTTCTTT. Translated: CASSPLMESEAFF. Combining the CDR3 with reference TRBV18 and TRBJ1-1 gives the whole variable domain NAGVMQNPRHLVRRRGQEARLRCSPMKGHSHVYWYRQLPEEGLKFMVYLQKENIIDESGMPKERFSAEFPKEGPSILRIQQVVRGDSAAYFCASSPLMESEAFFGQGTRLTVV.

The chain joins TRBV25-1 to TRBJ2-7; D remains unclear. The germline CDR1 and CDR2 sequences are MGHDK and SYGVNS. The CDR3 loop spans 16 amino acids. The V end was cut by 1 base, the J end by 2 bases, with 15 bases between. The CDR3 protein is CASSEFLWTDPYEQYF. The CDR3 bases are TGTGCCAGCAGTGAATTTCTATGGACCGATCCCTACGAGCAGTACTTC.

The chain joins TRBV5-1 to TRBJ2-3; the D call may be TRBD1 or TRBD2 (5 bases each). Per the germline V gene, CDR1 is SGHRS and CDR2 is YFSETQ. V was shortened by 4 bases and J by 0 bases, with 15 bases between the two germline ends. The CDR3 contains 16 residues. This CDR3 is CASSLPGLASTDTQYF. The CDR3 nucleotides read TGCGCCAGCAGCCTACCGGGGCTAGCCAGCACAGATACGCAGTATTTT.

The chain couples TRBV2 to TRBJ2-7, with 7 positions matching TRBD1. Germline V gives CDR1 SNHLY, CDR2 FYNNEI. J was trimmed by 2 bases and V by 4 bases; bases with no gene match: 2. CDR3 length equals 13 residues. CDR3: CASSGQGTYEQYV. The CDR3 DNA reads as TGTGCCAGCAGTGGACAGGGTACCTACGAGCAGTACGTC.

This chain links TRBV2 with TRBJ2-3, with 11 positions matching TRBD2. After removal of 6 bases from V and 2 bases from J, the junction contained 7 bases not matched to a gene. The CDR3 covers 16 residues. Per germline, CDR1 SNHLY and CDR2 FYNNEI. The CDR3 DNA reads TGTGCCAGCAGCCTCTATAGCGGGGGGGTCACAGATACGCAGTATTTT. The encoded protein is CASSLYSGGVTDTQYF.

The chain couples TRBV28 to TRBJ2-7, with D possibly called TRBD1 or TRBD2 (5 bases each). The length of the CDR3 is 14 residues. Trimming removed 8 bases at V and 5 bases at J, with 19 bases between. Germline V gene lookup returns CDR1 MDHEN and CDR2 SYDVKM. CDR3 DNA: TGTGCCAGCTGGGGGTGGCAGGGTTACCACGAGCAGTACTTC. It yields the protein CASWGWQGYHEQYF.

The CDR3 nucleotides are TGTGCCAGCAGCCCAGGGGCCGCCTCCTTGAACGAGCAGTACTTC. Amino acid sequence: CASSPGAASLNEQYF. The V gene is TRBV11-3, the J gene TRBJ2-7, with D possibly TRBD1 on 6 matching bases. Germline lookup yields CDR1 SGHNT and CDR2 YENEEA. The CDR3 totals 15 residues. Trimming removed 5 bases at V and 5 bases at J, with 19 bases between.

The chain combines TRBV5-1 with TRBJ2-1; 9 bases fit TRBD2. The CDR3 runs to 16 residues. J was trimmed by 7 bases and V by 0 bases; bases with no gene match: 8. Germline V gene lookup returns CDR1 SGHRS and CDR2 YFSETQ. The CDR3 region has the DNA TGCGCCAGCAGCTTGGTACCGCGGGGGGGCACAAATGAGCAGTTCTTC. This encodes CASSLVPRGGTNEQFF.

This chain joins TRBV5-1 and TRBJ2-2; TRBD1 aligns across 8 bases. The CDR3 contains 15 residues. J lost 9 bases, V lost 2 bases, and 9 bases had no gene match. Germline CDR1 SGHRS, CDR2 YFSETQ. CDR3 nucleotide sequence: TGCGCCAGCAGCTTTTACGGACAGGGTGTCTGGGAGCTGTTTTTT. Protein: CASSFYGQGVWELFF.

This clone was detected only a few times. J is TRBJ2-2 and V is TRBV5-4, with D possibly being TRBD2 (5 bases). Germline V gives CDR1 SGHNT, CDR2 YYREEE (reference sequence). The CDR3 consists of 15 residues. With 3 bases removed from V and 6 bases from J, the gap between germline ends came to 15 bases. The CDR3 reads CASSSGKRMPGELFF. CDR3 coding DNA: TGTGCCAGCAGCTCGGGCAAGCGGATGCCCGGGGAGCTGTTTTTT. The full variable domain, its missing parts supplied by reference TRBV5-4 and TRBJ2-2, is ETGVTQSPTHLIKTRGQQVTLRCSSQSGHNTVSWYQQALGQGPQFIFQYYREEENGRGNFPPRFSGLQFPNYSSELNVNALELDDSALYLCASSSGKRMPGELFFGEGSRLTVL.

This clone is a singleton in its sample. The chain combines TRBV9 with TRBJ2-6; 8 bases align to TRBD1. Germline V lookup: CDR1 SGDLS, CDR2 YYNGEE. CDR3 length: 15 amino acids. J gave up 2 bases and V 3 bases, and 1 base lay outside the gene matches. The CDR3 coding sequence is TGTGCCAGCAGCGCGACAGGGGCTGGGGCCAACGTCCTGACTTTC. Protein sequence: CASSATGAGANVLTF.

V usage is TRBV24-1 and J usage is TRBJ1-2; TRBD1 aligns across 7 bases. Germline V CDR1 and CDR2: KGHDR, SFDVKD. The V and J ends lost 3 bases and 4 bases, in that order; junction bases with no gene match: 4. This CDR3 has 14 amino acids. Written as DNA, the CDR3 is TGTGCCACCAGTGATCCGGGACAGACCTATGGCTACACCTTC. Protein product: CATSDPGQTYGYTF.

The genes are TRBV7-2 and TRBJ2-3; D unclear. Germline values: CDR1 SGHTA, CDR2 FQGNSA. With 5 bases removed from V and 7 bases from J, the gap between germline ends came to 13 bases. CDR3 length equals 13 residues. CDR3 loop: CASSLGPAYTQYF. CDR3 nucleotide sequence: TGTGCCAGCAGCCTTGGACCCGCCTATACGCAGTATTTT. Using reference TRBV7-2 and TRBJ2-3 for the parts outside the CDR3, the full variable domain is GAGVSQSPSNKVTEKGKDVELRCDPISGHTALYWYRQSLGQGLEFLIYFQGNSAPDKSGLPSDRFSAERTGGSVSTLTIQRTQQEDSAVYLCASSLGPAYTQYFGPGTRLTVL.

This chain joins TRBV7-2 and TRBJ2-5, with a tentative D call TRBD2 (6 bases). This CDR3 region has 15 residues. Germline CDR1 reads SGHTA; CDR2 reads FQGNSA. Trimming shortened V by 1 base and J by 5 bases, and 14 bases separated the two germline ends. In DNA form, the CDR3 reads TGTGCCAGCAGCTTAGGCCTAGCGTTTACCGAGACCCAGTACTTC. The encoded protein is CASSLGLAFTETQYF.

This CDR3 is CASSHRDRVAEAFF. The CDR3 nucleotides read TGTGCCAGCAGCCACCGGGACAGGGTCGCTGAAGCTTTCTTT. The V gene is TRBV7-9, the J gene TRBJ1-1; TRBD1 aligns across 9 bases. Germline assignment: CDR1 SEHNR and CDR2 FQNEAQ (reference sequence). The CDR3 spans 14 residues. J was trimmed by 6 bases and V by 5 bases; bases with no gene match: 7.

This sequence joins TRBV4-3 and TRBJ1-1, with TRBD1 matching 7 bases. With V trimmed by 3 bases and J by 1 base, 14 bases remained unmatched. Germline CDR1 and CDR2: LGHNA and YSLEER. This CDR3 has 18 amino acids. The CDR3 spells CASSHQRGQIFWNTEAFF. CDR3 bases: TGCGCCAGCAGCCATCAGAGGGGACAGATCTTTTGGAACACTGAAGCTTTCTTT.

This clone was seen a few times. The genes are TRBV7-9 and TRBJ2-1, with D unresolved. CDR3 length: 13 amino acids. The V end lost 2 bases, the J end lost 8 bases, and 10 bases lay between the germline ends. Germline V gene lookup returns CDR1 SEHNR and CDR2 FQNEAQ (reference sequence). DNA of the CDR3: TGTGCCAGCAGCTTACGATCTGGAGATGAGCAGTTCTTC. Its translation is CASSLRSGDEQFF.

The rearrangement uses TRBV5-6 and TRBJ2-3; no clear D gene. V gave up 2 bases and J gave up 0 bases, with 19 bases separating them. Germline V gives CDR1 SGHDT, CDR2 YYEEEE. This CDR3 is 18 amino acids long. The CDR3 loop is CASSFLNLGRKSTDTQYF. The CDR3 DNA reads TGTGCCAGCAGCTTCTTAAATCTTGGAAGAAAGAGCACAGATACGCAGTATTTT.

The rearrangement joins TRBV19 to TRBJ1-2; possible D gene TRBD1, 6 bases. Germline CDR1 is LNHDA and CDR2 is SQIVND (reference sequence). V lost 10 bases and J lost 7, with 28 bases in between. The CDR3 spans 16 residues. Here the CDR3 reads CANTPGQKDPYCGYTF. The CDR3 nucleotides read TGTGCCAACACGCCGGGACAAAAGGATCCTTACTGTGGCTACACCTTC. The whole variable domain, filled in from reference TRBV19 and TRBJ1-2, reads DGGITQSPKYLFRKEGQNVTLSCEQNLNHDAMYWYRQDPGQGLRLIYYSQIVNDFQKGDIAEGYSVSREKKESFPLTVTSAQKNPTAFYLCANTPGQKDPYCGYTFGSGTRLTVV.

This clone was seen a single time. The rearrangement joins TRBV6-5 to TRBJ1-6; D call uncertain. Trimming stripped 6 bases from V and 6 bases from J, with 12 bases between. The CDR3 length is 14 residues. Germline V lookup: CDR1 MNHEY, CDR2 SVGAGI. Written as DNA, the CDR3 is TGTGCCAGCAGCCCCCGGGTACCTAATTCACCCCTCCACTTT. It codes for CASSPRVPNSPLHF.

This clone has a single count. This chain links TRBV7-2 with TRBJ2-5, with D perhaps given as TRBD1 or TRBD2 (5 bases each). With 5 bases removed from V and 1 base from J, the gap between germline ends came to 14 bases. The CDR3 is 15 amino acids. Germline lookup yields CDR1 SGHTA and CDR2 FQGNSA. The CDR3 nucleotides read TGTGCCAGCAGCCTTAGACACGGGGCCCAAGAGACCCAGTACTTC. Amino acid sequence: CASSLRHGAQETQYF.

The chain recombines TRBV2 with TRBJ1-1; no firm D call. The CDR3 is 14 amino acids. With 9 bases removed from V and 1 base from J, the gap between germline ends came to 15 bases. Germline CDR1 reads SNHLY; CDR2 reads FYNNEI. This CDR3 reads CASHLFFSNTEAFF. The CDR3 region has the DNA TGTGCCAGTCACCTTTTTTTTTCGAACACTGAAGCTTTCTTT.

This clone came up a few times. The chain is built from TRBV7-7 and TRBJ2-1; 7 bases fit TRBD1. Unmatched junction bases numbered 9, after V lost 4 bases and J lost 0 bases. In germline, CDR1 is SSHAT, CDR2 FNYEAQ (reference sequence). This CDR3 is built from 17 residues. The CDR3 reads CASSSKTGKSSYNEQFF. In nucleotides, the CDR3 is TGTGCCAGCAGCTCCAAGACAGGGAAAAGCTCCTACAATGAGCAGTTCTTC.

The chain recombines TRBV18 with TRBJ1-2; D uncertain. There are 14 residues in the CDR3. Germline CDR1 and CDR2: KGHSH and LQKENI. V was clipped by 3 bases and J by 6 bases, with 14 bases between them. The DNA for the CDR3 is TGTGCCAGCTCACCGGCCGCACGCGGGAATGGCTACACCTTC. It encodes CASSPAARGNGYTF. The full variable domain, with the rest looked up from reference TRBV18 and TRBJ1-2, is NAGVMQNPRHLVRRRGQEARLRCSPMKGHSHVYWYRQLPEEGLKFMVYLQKENIIDESGMPKERFSAEFPKEGPSILRIQQVVRGDSAAYFCASSPAARGNGYTFGSGTRLTVV.

The chain links TRBV28 to TRBJ2-1, with TRBD2 identical over 9 bases. The CDR3 sequence is 15 residues long. Per germline, CDR1 MDHEN and CDR2 SYDVKM. V lost 8 bases and J lost 0; bases outside the gene matches: 5. The CDR3 DNA reads as TGTGCCAGCCAACCTAGCGGGGACTCCTACAATGAGCAGTTCTTC. Its protein product is CASQPSGDSYNEQFF.

This clone came up a few times. The chain combines TRBV7-8 with TRBJ1-6, with D possibly TRBD1 on 5 matching bases. The V and J ends lost 3 bases and 2 bases respectively, with 14 bases between them. The germline gives CDR1 SGHVS, CDR2 FQNEAQ. CDR3 length: 17 residues. The CDR3 reads CASSLGLLSAYNSPLHF. In DNA form, the CDR3 reads TGTGCCAGCAGCTTGGGACTCCTTTCGGCCTATAATTCACCCCTCCACTTT.

The CDR3 is CASSLSPWTADNFPEAFF. DNA for the CDR3: TGCGCCAGCAGCTTGAGCCCGTGGACAGCCGATAATTTTCCTGAAGCTTTCTTT. The chain combines TRBV5-1 with TRBJ1-1; a possible D gene is TRBD1 (6 bases). This CDR3 is 18 amino acids long. Trimming took 1 base from V and 6 from J, leaving 25 bases between them. Germline values: CDR1 SGHRS, CDR2 YFSETQ.